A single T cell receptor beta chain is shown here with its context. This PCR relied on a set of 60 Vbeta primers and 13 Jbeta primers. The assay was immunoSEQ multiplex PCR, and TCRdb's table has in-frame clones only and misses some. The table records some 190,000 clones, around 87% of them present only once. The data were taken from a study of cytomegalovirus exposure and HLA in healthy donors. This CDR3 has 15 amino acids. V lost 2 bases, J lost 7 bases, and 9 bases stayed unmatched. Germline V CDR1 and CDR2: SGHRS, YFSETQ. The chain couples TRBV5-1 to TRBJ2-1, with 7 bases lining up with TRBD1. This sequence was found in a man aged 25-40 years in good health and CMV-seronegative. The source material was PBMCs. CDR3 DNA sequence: TGCGCCAGCAGCTTCGAGGGGGCCGAAGTGAATGAGCAGTTCTTC. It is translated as CASSFEGAEVNEQFF.